This T cell receptor (beta chain) was found in a study of blood T cell repertoires in COVID-19. In the original analysis: Using reference gene primer amplification, nucleated cell counts were estimated. Only in-frame clones appear in the TCRdb table, and some are missing; sequencing was by immunoSEQ multiplex PCR. That table is the source of V, J and clone size, and D and trimming were worked out from the DNA. The data contain 140,000 to 150,000 clones, around 81% of them singletons. Germline CDR1 and CDR2: SGHNT and YENEEA. Trimming took off 1 base at V and 0 bases at J, with 13 bases between the two ends. The CDR3 contains 18 residues.

This TCR was recovered from a human donor in a cohort sampled during active COVID-19. The specimen was peripheral blood. V is TRBV11-3 and J is TRBJ1-6; maybe TRBD1 (6 bases). CDR3 in amino acids: CASSLGGQRSSYNSPLHF. In DNA, the CDR3 is TGTGCCAGCAGCTTAGGCGGACAGAGGAGCTCCTATAATTCACCCCTCCACTTT.